This T cell receptor beta chain was found in a study of regulatory T cells in long-lasting Graves disease. Study background: Over 5 years on antithyroid drugs plus positive TSH receptor antibodies marked Graves' disease as persistent. Findings and caveats of the study: Favored usage of TRBV28, TRBJ1-2 and TRBJ2-5 was recorded in persistent disease.

Time point denoted: persistent/refractory GD, antithyroid drugs over 5 years with positive TRAb. Generation of the TCR library employed RNA extracted from PBMCs. This clonotype occurred a few times. Its target is unknown. Researchers made TCR beta libraries by using iRepertoire HTBI primers and running Arm-PCR on CDR3 regions. TCRdb reprocessed the multiplex PCR reads via MiXCR and lists one record per CDR3 protein. The sample records roughly 450,000 distinct CDR3 sequences, about 25% being singletons. The CDR3 is made up of 13 amino acids. V shed 2 bases and J shed 4 bases, with 8 bases lying between them. CDR1 MNHEY and CDR2 SVGEGT come from the germline V gene.

The source material was peripheral blood mononuclear cells (PBMCs), sampled when the disease was refractory, from a patient treated with antithyroid drugs. The TCR sequence derives from a female donor with Graves disease. The chain recombines TRBV6-2 or TRBV6-3 with TRBJ2-5; D may correspond to TRBD1 or TRBD2 (5 bases each). In nucleotides, the CDR3 is TGTGCCAGCAGTTACGGGGGTGTAGAGACCCAGTACTTC. Translation: CASSYGGVETQYF.